The 17 T cell receptor beta chains below come from one sample, sequenced in a study of cytomegalovirus exposure and HLA in healthy donors. Amplification used 60 Vbeta primers and 13 Jbeta primers. Measured with immunoSEQ multiplex PCR; TCRdb has only the in-frame clones, and not every one. Found here are 150,000 to 180,000 clones, approximately 72% of them singletons; the top ten hold approximately 2.6%. The sequencing input was PBMCs. Receptor source: a man younger than 35 in good health and CMV-seronegative.

Only a few counts were recorded for this clone. This chain uses TRBV19 with TRBJ2-7, with D possibly TRBD2 on 7 matching bases. Germline lookup yields CDR1 LNHDA and CDR2 SQIVND (reference sequence). Trimming took off 9 bases at V and 3 bases at J, with 18 bases between the two ends. The CDR3 is made up of 14 amino acids. The DNA of the CDR3 is TGTGCCAGCTCATACGGGGGGCAGGGCTACGAGCAGTACTTC. Translated, it gives CASSYGGQGYEQYF.

This clone appeared a single time. The chain is built from TRBV5-4 and TRBJ2-2; 8 nucleotides align to TRBD1. This CDR3 region has 15 residues. Germline V CDR1 and CDR2: SGHNT, YYREEE (reference sequence). The junction had 7 bases not matched to a gene; V was cut back by 4 bases and J by 5 bases. CDR3 in DNA: TGTGCCAGCAGCCCCGGACAGGGCTTTACCGGGGAGCTGTTTTTT. Residues: CASSPGQGFTGELFF.

On this clone: An end of the junction differs from the germline gene, which may be a read error. J is TRBJ2-1 and V is TRBV7-7, with TRBD2 matching over 10 bases. Germline CDR1 reads SSHAT; CDR2 reads FNYEAQ (reference sequence). The CDR3 covers 16 residues. The chain's CDR3 is CASSLVHGTSVHEQFF. The CDR3 DNA follows: TGTGCTAGCAGCTTAGTGCACGGGACTAGCGTTCATGAGCAGTTCTTC.

This clone turned up a few times. The V call is TRBV2, the J call TRBJ2-1, with TRBD2 matching 13 bases. Germline V CDR1 and CDR2: SNHLY, FYNNEI. J lost 6 bases, V lost 9 bases, and 5 bases had no gene match. This CDR3 has 14 residues. Here the CDR3 reads CASKLAGGVNEQFF. DNA for the CDR3: TGTGCCAGTAAACTAGCGGGGGGGGTCAATGAGCAGTTCTTC. The full variable domain, its missing parts supplied by reference TRBV2 and TRBJ2-1, is EPEVTQTPSHQVTQMGQEVILRCVPISNHLYFYWYRQILGQKVEFLVSFYNNEISEKSEIFDDQFSVERPDGSNFTLKIRSTKLEDSAMYFCASKLAGGVNEQFFGPGTRLTVL.

This clone appeared a single time. This sequence joins TRBV7-6 and TRBJ2-5; the match to TRBD2 covers 8 bases. This CDR3 contains 15 residues. The ends lost 5 bases at V and 2 bases at J; junction bases unmatched: 7. Per germline, CDR1 SGHVS and CDR2 FNYEAQ. DNA of the CDR3: TGTGCCAGCAGCCTCGGGGGGGCAGGGCAAGAGACCCAGTACTTC. Translating gives CASSLGGAGQETQYF.

The chain links TRBV5-4 to TRBJ1-4; no definite D call. In germline, CDR1 is SGHNT, CDR2 YYREEE (reference sequence). Trimming pared 0 bases from V and 4 bases from J, leaving 13 bases between. The CDR3 is made up of 16 amino acids. CDR3 nucleotide sequence: TGTGCCAGCAGCTTGGGGGCCGTGGTGGGTAATGAAAAACTGTTTTTT. Its translation: CASSLGAVVGNEKLFF. The full variable domain, rest sourced from reference TRBV5-4 and TRBJ1-4, is ETGVTQSPTHLIKTRGQQVTLRCSSQSGHNTVSWYQQALGQGPQFIFQYYREEENGRGNFPPRFSGLQFPNYSSELNVNALELDDSALYLCASSLGAVVGNEKLFFGSGTQLSVL.

The chain couples TRBV6-4 to TRBJ1-2; TRBD1 agrees at 9 bases. CDR3 size: 14 residues. Trimming removed 6 bases from V and 0 bases from J; junction bases left unmatched: 2. CDR1 and CDR2 (germline): MRHNA, SNTAGT. The CDR3 nucleotides are TGTGCCAGCAGCAGACAGGGGGCTAACTATGGCTACACCTTC. This gives the protein CASSRQGANYGYTF.

V is TRBV5-5 and J is TRBJ2-2, with 7 bases that match TRBD2. V trimming: 4 bases; J trimming: 1 base; junction bases outside the gene matches: 1. The CDR3 contains 14 residues. CDR1 and CDR2 from the germline V gene are SGHKS and YYEKEE (reference sequence). The CDR3 DNA is TGTGCCAGCAGCGGCGGGGGGAACACCGGGGAGCTGTTTTTT. Protein sequence: CASSGGGNTGELFF.

The chain combines TRBV7-2 with TRBJ1-5, with D perhaps TRBD1 (5 bases). Trimming took 2 bases from V and 2 from J, leaving 13 bases between them. The CDR3 is made up of 16 amino acids. Germline V gene sequence: CDR1 SGHTA, CDR2 FQGNSA. For the CDR3, the DNA is TGTGCCAGCAGCTTATGGAGTCGGGGGGGCAATCAGCCCCAGCATTTT. It codes for CASSLWSRGGNQPQHF.

Turning to this clone: A junction end diverges from the germline sequence, so it may reflect a read error. The gene calls are TRBV10-2 and TRBJ2-6; perhaps TRBD1 as D (5 bases). In germline, CDR1 is WSHSY, CDR2 SAAADI. The CDR3 sequence is 17 residues long. CDR3 sequence reads: CASSESGSFSGANGLTF. The CDR3 DNA reads TGCGCCAGCAGTGAGTCCGGGTCGTTCTCTGGGGCCAACGGCCTGACTTTC.

The chain has TRBV7-9 and TRBJ2-1, with 7 bases aligning to TRBD2. The V and J ends lost 3 bases and 4 bases, in that order; junction bases with no gene match: 12. This CDR3 is 17 amino acids long. Germline lookup yields CDR1 SEHNR and CDR2 FQNEAQ (reference sequence). CDR3 nucleotides: TGTGCCAGCAGCTTGGGCACTAGCGTAACGGAATACAATGAGCAGTTCTTC. Protein sequence: CASSLGTSVTEYNEQFF.

As DNA, the CDR3 is TGTGCCAGCAGGCCGGGACAGTCCAATAATGAAGCTTTCTTT. Its protein is CASRPGQSNNEAFF. This chain links TRBV28 with TRBJ1-1; TRBD1 agrees at 7 bases. The trim removed 6 bases at V and 7 bases at J, leaving 11 bases unmatched. The CDR3 is 14 amino acids. The V gene's germline CDR1 is MDHEN and CDR2 SYDVKM.

The CDR3 DNA reads as TGTGCCAGCAGTTTAAGCAGGGGGCGAGGGCAGTACTTC. Translation gives CASSLSRGRGQYF. V gene TRBV27 combines with J gene TRBJ2-7; 8 bases fit TRBD1. Germline trimming cut 2 bases from V and 9 bases from J; bases unmatched to any gene: 6. Germline CDR1 MNHEY, CDR2 SMNVEV (reference sequence). There are 13 residues in the CDR3.

This clone turned up a few times. J is TRBJ1-1 and V is TRBV6-5, with D perhaps TRBD1 (5 bases). Germline CDR1 reads MNHEY; CDR2 reads SVGAGI. Trimming removed 0 bases at V and 6 bases at J, with 11 bases between. There are 14 residues in the CDR3. The CDR3 region is CASSYSRGGAEAFF. CDR3 nucleotides: TGTGCCAGCAGTTACTCACGGGGAGGGGCTGAAGCTTTCTTT.

The gene calls are TRBV5-1 and TRBJ2-2; the match to TRBD2 covers 9 bases. J was trimmed by 2 bases and V by 4 bases; bases with no gene match: 9. CDR3 size: 17 residues. Germline CDR1 is SGHRS and CDR2 is YFSETQ. The CDR3 loop reads CASSQTLAGANTGELFF. DNA for the CDR3: TGCGCCAGCAGCCAGACCTTAGCGGGGGCCAACACCGGGGAGCTGTTTTTT.

The chain uses TRBV5-1 and TRBJ2-2; 12 bases fit TRBD2. Germline CDR1 SGHRS, CDR2 YFSETQ. With 4 bases clipped from V and 5 bases from J, the junction kept 3 bases outside the gene matches. The CDR3 runs to 15 residues. CDR3 sequence: CASSDTSGGTGELFF. The CDR3 nucleotides read TGCGCCAGCAGCGATACTAGCGGGGGGACCGGGGAGCTGTTTTTT.

The chain recombines TRBV6-1 with TRBJ2-7, with D possibly being TRBD2 (7 bases). Looked up from germline, CDR1 is MNHNS and CDR2 is SASEGT. The V and J ends lost 3 bases and 5 bases respectively, with 11 bases between them. The CDR3 length is 13 residues. Here the CDR3 DNA reads TGTGCCAGCAGTGAGGAGGGGGGGCACGAGCAGTACGTC. The encoded protein is CASSEEGGHEQYV.